This T cell receptor beta chain derives from a study of blood T cell repertoires in COVID-19. The CDR3 has 17 residues. V dropped 1 base and J dropped 3; count of bases not matched to a gene: 6. Germline CDR1 is SGHRS and CDR2 is YFSETQ. Original processing notes: Estimation of nucleated cell counts relied on the amplification of reference gene primers. Clones were read by immunoSEQ multiplex PCR, and TCRdb kept only the in-frame ones, dropping some. Clone size and the V and J calls come from that table; the DNA yielded D and trimming. The data hold roughly 110,000 clones, with around 83% observed a single time.

The receptor comes from a man between 65 and 80 years old with acute or convalescent COVID-19. The chain links TRBV5-1 to TRBJ2-1; 11 positions match TRBD2. Sequencing used peripheral blood. DNA for the CDR3: TGCGCCAGCAGCTTGACGCCTAGCGGGGGGTTCTACAATGAGCAGTTCTTC. This codes for CASSLTPSGGFYNEQFF.